The 31 T cell receptor beta chains below come from one sample, sequenced in a study of high-grade serous ovarian cancer treatment subgroups. The table came from immunoSEQ multiplex PCR; TCRdb's copy has only in-frame clones and leaves some out. The sample lists some 7,000 clones, about 75% occurring once. Tumor samples were obtained before definitive surgery or chemotherapy. Input material: tumor tissue. The source is a human donor with high-grade serous ovarian cancer.

The rearrangement uses TRBV25-1 and TRBJ2-3; 8 bases are shared with TRBD2. With V trimmed by 5 bases and J by 5 bases, 6 bases remained unmatched. This CDR3 region has 14 residues. Germline V CDR1 and CDR2: MGHDK, SYGVNS. CDR3 nucleotides: TGTGCCAGCAGTTTTAGCGGGGATGGAGATACGCAGTATTTT. Protein: CASSFSGDGDTQYF.

This rearrangement joins TRBV6-5 to TRBJ2-7; 11 bases fit TRBD2. Per germline, CDR1 MNHEY and CDR2 SVGAGI. The V and J ends lost 2 bases and 6 bases, in that order; junction bases with no gene match: 3. The CDR3 length is 14 residues. The CDR3, as DNA: TGTGCCAGCAGTTACGGACTAGCGGGCCGCGAGCAGTACTTC. Translated: CASSYGLAGREQYF.

The rearrangement links TRBV19 to TRBJ2-5; D might be TRBD1 or TRBD2, each matching 7 bases. Germline V gene data show CDR1 as LNHDA and CDR2 as SQIVND (reference sequence). V was shortened by 4 bases and J by 2 bases, with 14 bases between the two germline ends. The CDR3 runs 15 residues. DNA of the CDR3: TGTGCCAGTAGTACCCAGGGGGGGGGACAAGAGACCCAGTACTTC. Amino acid sequence: CASSTQGGGQETQYF.

The chain uses TRBV5-1 and TRBJ2-3; D is perhaps TRBD2 (6 bases). Trimming removed 3 bases at V and 1 base at J, with 9 bases between. The CDR3 has 14 amino acids. CDR1 and CDR2 from the germline V gene are SGHRS and YFSETQ. The CDR3 nucleotides are TGCGCCAGCAGCTCCTGGGAGGGCACAGATACGCAGTATTTT. Its protein is CASSSWEGTDTQYF.

This clone was found once. This chain uses TRBV20-1 with TRBJ2-5; D may correspond to TRBD1 or TRBD2 (5 bases each). Germline CDR1 and CDR2: DFQATT and SNEGSKA (reference sequence). The length of the CDR3 is 11 residues. The CDR3: CSPSWGETQYF. CDR3 DNA: TGCAGCCCTTCGTGGGGGGAGACCCAGTACTTC.

This chain connects TRBV19 to TRBJ2-7; 12 positions agree with TRBD2. Germline V gene sequence: CDR1 LNHDA, CDR2 SQIVND (reference sequence). The CDR3 has 16 amino acids. Unmatched junction bases numbered 7, after V lost 5 bases and J lost 2 bases. As DNA, the CDR3 is TGTGCCAGTAGTGCCCGAACTAGCGGGGGGCCCTACGAGCAGTACTTC. It is translated as CASSARTSGGPYEQYF.

The chain carries TRBV5-1 and TRBJ2-5; 8 bases match TRBD1. Germline CDR1 and CDR2: SGHRS and YFSETQ. The trim removed 2 bases at V and 5 bases at J, leaving 8 bases unmatched. This CDR3 has 15 residues. In nucleotides, the CDR3 is TGCGCCAGCAGCTTATCGCAGGGGGCGGGGGAGACCCAGTACTTC. It yields the protein CASSLSQGAGETQYF.

This clone was counted once. This chain uses TRBV5-8 with TRBJ2-3; perhaps TRBD1 as D (5 bases). The CDR3 totals 12 residues. Germline V gene sequence: CDR1 SGHTS, CDR2 YDEGEE. Trimming shortened V by 5 bases and J by 4 bases, and 8 bases separated the two germline ends. This CDR3 is CASRDSADTQYF. CDR3 DNA sequence: TGTGCCAGCAGAGACAGCGCAGATACGCAGTATTTT.

The rearrangement links TRBV6-5 to TRBJ1-2, with D maybe TRBD1 (5 bases). V was cut by 4 bases and J by 6 bases, with 18 bases left in between. From germline, CDR1 is MNHEY and CDR2 SVGAGI. The CDR3 spans 15 residues. The CDR3 bases are TGTGCCAGCAGTTGGGAACTTACAGGCCTTAATGGCTACACCTTC. Translated: CASSWELTGLNGYTF.

This clone was counted between two and nine times. The chain has TRBV6-5 and TRBJ1-2, with D possibly being TRBD1 (5 bases). CDR1 is MNHEY, CDR2 SVGAGI, per germline. This CDR3 is 13 amino acids long. V lost 7 bases and J 7 bases, leaving 16 bases between the germline ends. Here the CDR3 reads CASTLGVTAGYTF. The CDR3 coding sequence is TGTGCCAGCACATTAGGGGTTACGGCTGGCTACACCTTC.

The chain joins TRBV30 to TRBJ1-4; no clear D gene. The CDR3 runs 12 residues. The germline gives CDR1 GTSNPN, CDR2 SVGIG (reference sequence). With 5 bases removed from V and 12 bases from J, the gap between germline ends came to 16 bases. The CDR3 nucleotides are TGTGCCTGGGGGCCCTTTGACGGGGAACTGTTTTTT. This encodes CAWGPFDGELFF.

This chain connects TRBV5-6 to TRBJ1-4; no reliable D call. The CDR3 has 16 amino acids. Germline-derived CDR1 and CDR2 are SGHDT and YYEEEE. V lost 0 bases, J lost 8 bases, and 17 bases lay in between. CDR3 in DNA: TGTGCCAGCAGCTTGGGGTTGGACCTGGCGAACGAAAAACTGTTTTTT. It specifies CASSLGLDLANEKLFF. Combining the CDR3 with reference TRBV5-6 and TRBJ1-4 gives the whole variable domain DAGVTQSPTHLIKTRGQQVTLRCSPKSGHDTVSWYQQALGQGPQFIFQYYEEEERQRGNFPDRFSGHQFPNYSSELNVNALLLGDSALYLCASSLGLDLANEKLFFGSGTQLSVL.

V gene TRBV2 combines with J gene TRBJ2-7; D uncertain. This CDR3 is 15 amino acids long. Trimming shortened V by 5 bases and J by 2 bases, and 16 bases separated the two germline ends. The V gene's germline CDR1 is SNHLY and CDR2 FYNNEI. CDR3 DNA: TGTGCCAGCAGTAAGGACCGGGCGGTTCCCTACGAGCAGTACTTC. The encoded protein is CASSKDRAVPYEQYF.

The chain links TRBV6-6 to TRBJ1-4; no reliable D call. The V end was cut by 2 bases, the J end by 8 bases, with 9 bases between. The CDR3 runs to 13 residues. Germline CDR1 is MNHNY and CDR2 is SVGAGI (reference sequence). The CDR3 coding sequence is TGTGCCAGCAGTTACGAGGGAGAGGAAAAACTGTTTTTT. Translation gives CASSYEGEEKLFF.

The V call is TRBV30, the J call TRBJ1-6; no clear D gene. V was clipped by 0 bases and J by 7 bases, with 10 bases between them. The CDR3 is 14 residues long. CDR1 and CDR2 from the germline V gene are GTSNPN and SVGIG (reference sequence). CDR3 DNA sequence: TGTGCCTGGAGTGTAGAGTCCATGAATTCACCCCTCCACTTT. Translation gives CAWSVESMNSPLHF.

The chain employs TRBV25-1 and TRBJ2-1; D is perhaps TRBD1 (6 bases). V lost 3 bases and J 0 bases, leaving 15 bases between the germline ends. From germline, CDR1 is MGHDK and CDR2 SYGVNS. This CDR3 comprises 17 residues. DNA for the CDR3: TGTGCCAGCAGTGACCTTGAACAGGGTGGCTCCTACAATGAGCAGTTCTTC. It translates to CASSDLEQGGSYNEQFF.

The rearrangement joins TRBV6-4 to TRBJ2-3, with D perhaps TRBD2 (7 bases). V was pared by 10 bases and J by 0 bases, with 14 bases between. The CDR3 is 14 residues long. CDR1 is MRHNA and CDR2 is SNTAGT in the germline V gene. CDR3 DNA sequence: TGTGCCAAGGGGGGGAAACATAGCACAGATACGCAGTATTTT. The encoded protein is CAKGGKHSTDTQYF.

In this sample, this clone turned up a few times. The gene calls are TRBV7-9 and TRBJ1-2, with D possibly being TRBD1 (6 bases). V lost 1 base and J lost 7, with 13 bases in between. Germline values: CDR1 SEHNR, CDR2 FQNEAQ (reference sequence). The CDR3 runs to 14 residues. The CDR3 nucleotides are TGTGCCAGCAGCTTAGGGGGGGCGCCTTTTGGCTACACCTTC. It translates to CASSLGGAPFGYTF. Full variable domain (remainder filled in from reference TRBV7-9 and TRBJ1-2): DTGVSQNPRHKITKRGQNVTFRCDPISEHNRLYWYRQTLGQGPEFLTYFQNEAQLEKSRLLSDRFSAERPKGSFSTLEIQRTEQGDSAMYLCASSLGGAPFGYTFGSGTRLTVV.

The rearrangement uses TRBV14 and TRBJ2-7; D is unresolved. Trimming removed 2 bases at V and 10 bases at J, with 12 bases between. The CDR3 has 12 residues. Germline V gene sequence: CDR1 SGHDN, CDR2 FVKESK. CDR3 DNA: TGTGCCAGCAGCCAACCCTCCGCCCTCCAGTACTTC. Encoded protein: CASSQPSALQYF.

V gene TRBV5-6 combines with J gene TRBJ2-1; D remains ambiguous. Germline loops: CDR1 SGHDT, CDR2 YYEEEE. V was shortened by 4 bases and J by 4 bases, with 12 bases between the two germline ends. CDR3 length equals 14 residues. The CDR3 DNA reads as TGTGCCAGCAGCCTCAATCCAGAGTACAATGAGCAGTTCTTC. Its translation: CASSLNPEYNEQFF.

The V call is TRBV21-1, the J call TRBJ2-2; the table's D call, TRBD1, has no DNA check behind it. TRBV21-1 constitutes a pseudogene. This CDR3 contains 17 residues. CDR3 sequence reads: CASSKEAGGPNTGELFF. The CDR3 DNA is TGTGCCAGCAGCAAAGAGGCAGGGGGACCGAACACCGGGGAGCTGTTTTTT.

The rearrangement links TRBV25-1 to TRBJ2-3; D gene unclear. The CDR3 consists of 12 residues. V was trimmed by 7 bases and J by 6 bases, leaving 11 bases between them. Germline V gene lookup returns CDR1 MGHDK and CDR2 SYGVNS. In DNA, the CDR3 is TGTGCCAGCACCTCCGGACCCGATACGCAGTATTTT. Encoded protein: CASTSGPDTQYF.

V is TRBV9 and J is TRBJ1-3; D is undetermined. In germline, CDR1 is SGDLS, CDR2 YYNGEE. The V end lost 0 bases, the J end lost 0 bases, and 16 bases lay between the germline ends. The CDR3 contains 18 residues. Here the CDR3 DNA reads TGTGCCAGCAGCGTAGAGGTCTGGTCAGCCTCCTCTGGAAACACCATATATTTT. Amino acid sequence: CASSVEVWSASSGNTIYF.

The chain recombines TRBV10-3 with TRBJ1-5; D is uncertain. This CDR3 spans 15 amino acids. The V and J ends lost 3 bases and 0 bases respectively, with 9 bases between them. The germline CDR1 and CDR2 sequences are ENHRY and SYGVKD. The CDR3 coding sequence is TGTGCCATCAGTGATCCAGGTTATAGCAATCAGCCCCAGCATTTT. Protein: CAISDPGYSNQPQHF.

This clone came up once. The gene calls are TRBV6-5 and TRBJ2-2; D call uncertain. The CDR3 has 12 residues. V lost 5 bases and J lost 2, with 3 bases in between. Germline loops: CDR1 MNHEY, CDR2 SVGAGI. The CDR3 DNA reads as TGTGCCAGCAGTACTAACACCGGGGAGCTGTTTTTT. This sequence encodes CASSTNTGELFF.

The chain couples TRBV18 to TRBJ2-3, with TRBD2 identical over 8 bases. The CDR3 spans 15 residues. Germline-derived CDR1 and CDR2 are KGHSH and LQKENI. V shed 3 bases, J shed 5 bases, and the junction held 7 bases outside the gene matches. Written as DNA, the CDR3 is TGTGCCAGCTCACCCTCCGGGGGGGCCGGAGATACGCAGTATTTT. Translating it yields CASSPSGGAGDTQYF.

This rearrangement joins TRBV27 to TRBJ1-4; no definite D call. Germline CDR1 and CDR2: MNHEY and SMNVEV (reference sequence). Trimming took off 5 bases at V and 5 bases at J, with 9 bases between the two ends. The CDR3 runs to 13 residues. The CDR3 sequence is CASSVRRNEKLFF. The CDR3 nucleotides are TGTGCCAGCAGTGTCAGGAGAAATGAAAAACTGTTTTTT.

This chain links TRBV18 with TRBJ1-6; 7 nucleotides match TRBD1. The CDR3 extends over 15 amino acids. Germline CDR1 reads KGHSH; CDR2 reads LQKENI. Germline trimming cut 2 bases from V and 10 bases from J; bases unmatched to any gene: 8. The CDR3 DNA reads as TGTGCCAGCTCACCAACGGACAGGCGGAGCTCACCCCTCCACTTT. Protein: CASSPTDRRSSPLHF.

The rearrangement uses TRBV12-5 and TRBJ1-1, with a possible D match to TRBD1 (6 bases). The CDR3 spans 13 residues. The V end lost 6 bases, the J end lost 10 bases, and 18 bases lay between the germline ends. CDR1 is LGHNT and CDR2 is FRNRAP in the germline V gene. This CDR3 reads CASGTRTVEGAFF. In DNA form, the CDR3 reads TGTGCTAGTGGAACCCGGACAGTCGAGGGAGCTTTCTTT.

This clone was seen a single time. V is TRBV19 and J is TRBJ2-7; D is perhaps TRBD2 (5 bases). Germline CDR1 LNHDA, CDR2 SQIVND (reference sequence). The CDR3 covers 14 residues. Deletions cut 3 bases from V and 2 bases from J, with 11 bases between. CDR3 sequence reads: CASSILEVPYEQYF. CDR3 nucleotides: TGTGCCAGTAGTATCTTGGAGGTTCCCTACGAGCAGTACTTC.

The chain couples TRBV4-2 to TRBJ1-1, with D possibly TRBD1 on 5 matching bases. CDR3 length equals 14 residues. Trimming removed 0 bases at V and 7 bases at J, with 12 bases between. The germline gives CDR1 LGHNA, CDR2 YNFKEQ. As DNA, the CDR3 is TGTGCCAGCAGCCAAGATTCCCGGGACGATGAAGCTTTCTTT. It codes for CASSQDSRDDEAFF.